This T cell receptor beta chain is drawn from a study of blood T cell repertoires in COVID-19. Study information: PBMCs, B-cell-depleted T cells, or T cells were the source of the cDNA or gDNA that made up the material.

CDR1 is SGHRS, CDR2 YFSETQ, per germline. The CDR3 runs to 15 residues. Trimming pared 2 bases from V and 5 bases from J, leaving 13 bases between. This clone was recorded a few times. Libraries were prepared by immunoSEQ multiplex PCR; TCRdb keeps only in-frame clonotypes and omits some of them. The table shows some 200,000 clones, with 70% to 90% occurring only once. Source material: peripheral blood. The TCR was taken from a human donor in a cohort sampled during active COVID-19. The chain carries TRBV5-1 and TRBJ2-2; tentative D call: TRBD1 (5 bases). The CDR3 nucleotides are TGCGCCAGCAGCTTAGGAGAAGGGGCAACCGGGGAGCTGTTTTTT. Its translation is CASSLGEGATGELFF.